This T cell receptor beta chain was obtained from a study of CD8+ T cells in alopecia areata (dated by TCRdb to 2016 to 2018). About the full investigation: Treated patients were enrolled in an open-label pilot trial of oral tofacitinib, 5 to 10 mg twice daily, for moderate-to-severe alopecia areata. Tofacitinib was given for 6 to 18 months, followed by 6 months of follow-up off drug to assess delayed response and recurrence. High-throughput TCRbeta sequencing was used to examine T cell clonal expansion in alopecia areata in both the C3H/HeJ mouse model and human patients. Human TCRbeta sequencing covered scalp tissue and sorted CD4+ and CD8+ peripheral blood T cells from patchy and totalis/universalis alopecia areata patients and healthy controls. Patients on tofacitinib were biopsied at baseline and after 4 and 24 weeks of treatment, and several of the patients also had a later scalp biopsy. Clonality in the scalp was compared among normal scalp (n=4), patchy alopecia areata scalp (n=8), and alopecia totalis/universalis scalp (n=8). RNA was extracted with the PAXgene miRNA kit for fixed scalp, the miRNeasy kit for PBMCs, and the RNeasy kit for mouse skin. TCRbeta CDR3 regions were amplified by immunoSEQ multiplex PCR with 35 Vbeta forward and 13 Jbeta reverse primers.

Receptors were amplified or captured by the immunoSEQ multiplex PCR assay. RNA was extracted from all samples and reverse transcribed into cDNA, which served as template for TCR sequencing. First-strand cDNA was synthesized with SuperScript III using a 2:1 mix of oligo-dT and random hexamers. A synthetic immune receptor repertoire was used to measure amplification bias, and any remaining bias was corrected computationally. In the source study's methods: Raw reads were preprocessed for error removal, and CDR3 was defined according to IMGT conventions as running from the conserved cysteine to phenylalanine. Clonality was computed by normalizing Shannon entropy by log2 of the number of productive unique TCRs and subtracting the result from 1. Whether scalp clones were CD4 or CD8 was inferred by matching scalp TCRbeta sequences against CD4 and CD8 repertoires sorted from blood. As stored in TCRdb, this immuneACCESS dataset retains in-frame rearrangements with V and J assigned. A fraction of the clones does not appear; measured against another copy, unresolved V genes explain less than half of the discrepancy, and the remainder lacks a known reason. V and J calls and clone size follow that table, whereas D and trimming were derived from the DNA. This sample gives about 200,000 clones in total; more than 45% of them show up just once. The biggest ten clones account for less than 0.6% of the sample.

This clone occurred once. Its target antigen remains unknown. No base qualities exist here, and no much larger clone lies one base off it. This specimen's time point label, per the study, means: baseline before oral tofacitinib. From alopecia areata patients, peripheral blood was collected along with lesional scalp punch biopsies. PBMCs were isolated by density centrifugation and stained for CD3, CD4 and CD8, and CD4+ and CD8+ T cells were sorted on a FACSAria. Paper-wide results and their limitations: TCR sequences shared between patients were less clear than in mice, possibly partly because of HLA diversity in the patient population. Higher clonality and more expanded CD8+ clones were observed in lesional scalp than in normal scalp, particularly in alopecia totalis/universalis, a finding suggestive of antigenic drive. Resident alphabeta T cells in normal human skin are also sequenced, complicating scalp TCR repertoire analysis, unlike mouse skin dominated by gammadelta T cells.

This receptor was identified in a human donor with alopecia areata. This sample comprised CD4+ T cells sorted from blood, obtained at week 0.

The CDR3: CASSSTSGGSETQYF. The nucleotides are TGTGCCAGCAGCTCCACTTCGGGGGGGTCAGAGACCCAGTACTTC. This sequence uses TRBV7-9 and TRBJ2-5, and 8 junction bases match TRBD2. From the cysteine up to the phenylalanine, the CDR3 has a length of 15 residues. Only CDR3 DNA remains: 45 bases, in frame from the first base. V has 4 bases trimmed and J has 4 bases trimmed; junction bases matching no gene number 8. CDR1 SEHNR and CDR2 FQNEAQ were looked up in the germline V gene (reference sequence).